This TCR beta chain appears in the sequencing data of a study of T cell responses to AZD1222 COVID-19 vaccine. Points from the study as a whole: Baseline antibody screening turned up just a handful of seropositive AZD1222 recipients.

Details on this clone: Antigen specificity is unknown.

Data came from immunoSEQ multiplex PCR; TCRdb stores just in-frame clones and leaves some out. The table has approximately 70,000 clones, around 80% seen once. Trimming took 6 bases from V and 0 from J, leaving 15 bases between them. The germline CDR1 and CDR2 sequences are MNHEY and SVGAGI. The CDR3 runs to 15 residues. The sequences come from peripheral blood, collected 28 days after the second AZD1222 dose. The V and J genes are TRBV6-5 and TRBJ2-7; D may be TRBD2 (6 bases). The sequence derives from an adult who received the AZD1222 COVID-19 vaccine. The CDR3 bases are TGTGCCAGCAGCGGGGGATCTACGAGCTCCTACGAGCAGTACTTC. This gives the protein CASSGGSTSSYEQYF.